The text below deals with one T cell receptor (beta chain). The data derive from a study of tissue T cells after allogeneic stem cell transplantation. Turning to the study itself: Graft-versus-host disease patients received grafts, several unmodified and three CD34-selected to deplete T cells. Pathologist review favored tissue samples showing histologically apparent lymphocytes.

Enrolled prospectively were adult allogeneic hematopoietic cell transplant recipients whose graft-versus-host disease was steroid-refractory. Germline V CDR1 and CDR2: SNHLY, FYNNEI. CDR3 length: 12 amino acids. V shed 5 bases and J 14 bases; nucleotides not matched to a gene: 7. Assay: immunoSEQ multiplex PCR; the TCRdb copy retains only in-frame clones and omits some. Found here are about 4,700 clones, more than 65% of them singletons; the top ten hold 25%. The clonotype originates from a female patient aged 18-49 years with steroid-refractory graft-versus-host disease after an allogeneic stem cell transplant. Part of the T cells may come from the graft donor. The sequencing here drew on duodenal tissue, taken at autopsy. The V gene is TRBV2, the J gene TRBJ2-3; 10 nucleotides agree with TRBD2. The CDR3 region is CASSSGLATRYF. CDR3 nucleotides: TGTGCCAGCAGTTCGGGACTAGCGACCCGGTATTTT.